The 26 T cell receptor beta chains below all came from one sample that was sequenced in a study of shared clonotypes between healthy human individuals (dated by TCRdb to the early 2020s). The method was the immunoSEQ multiplex PCR assay. TCRdb holds this immuneACCESS table with in-frame rearrangements only. Some clones are missing; in checked studies, unresolved V genes explain under half, and the rest has no known cause. The sample records roughly 2 million clones, around 95% of which are singletons. Of the sample, 0.1% to 0.15% is held by the ten largest clones. Specimen: naive CD4+ T cells sorted from blood. Interpreted using the paper, the cell subset or site label stands for: CD45RA+ positively selected. Every receptor here comes from a man aged 18 to 29 in good health.

On this clone itself: This specimen includes other DNA sequences encoding the same CDR3. The chain uses TRBV9 and TRBJ1-1; possibly TRBD1 for D (6 bases). The CDR3 covers 14 residues. Germline lookup yields CDR1 SGDLS and CDR2 YYNGEE. Trimming took off 0 bases at V and 4 bases at J, with 10 bases between the two ends. The CDR3 bases are TGTGCCAGCAGCGTAGGCCAGGGGTCCACTGAAGCTTTCTTT. Translated, it gives CASSVGQGSTEAFF.

The chain carries TRBV18 and TRBJ2-7; D is possibly TRBD2 (6 bases). The germline V and J ends were trimmed by 1 base and 3 bases, with 7 bases remaining between them. CDR1 KGHSH and CDR2 LQKENI come from the germline V gene. The CDR3 has 13 amino acids. The CDR3 DNA reads TGTGCCAGCTCACCACTGGGACTCTACGAGCAGTACTTC. Residues: CASSPLGLYEQYF.

The chain links TRBV2 to TRBJ1-1, with D unclear. The CDR3 sequence is 15 residues long. The V gene lost 10 bases and the J gene lost 2 bases, with 20 bases spanning the gap. Per germline, CDR1 SNHLY and CDR2 FYNNEI. This CDR3 is CATSGKPVRNTEAFF. In nucleotides, the CDR3 is TGTGCCACCTCGGGAAAGCCCGTTCGTAACACTGAAGCTTTCTTT. Full variable domain (outside the CDR3, taken from reference TRBV2 and TRBJ1-1): EPEVTQTPSHQVTQMGQEVILRCVPISNHLYFYWYRQILGQKVEFLVSFYNNEISEKSEIFDDQFSVERPDGSNFTLKIRSTKLEDSAMYFCATSGKPVRNTEAFFGQGTRLTVV.

The chain uses TRBV10-3 and TRBJ2-7; TRBD1 agrees at 8 bases. J gave up 0 bases and V 1 base, and 2 bases lay outside the gene matches. Germline CDR1 and CDR2: ENHRY and SYGVKD. The CDR3 covers 15 residues. In nucleotides, the CDR3 is TGTGCCATCAGTGAGTGGACAGGGTCCTCCTACGAGCAGTACTTC. Translated: CAISEWTGSSYEQYF.

The gene calls are TRBV6-1 and TRBJ2-1; 7 nucleotides agree with TRBD1. Per germline, CDR1 MNHNS and CDR2 SASEGT. This CDR3 is built from 14 residues. After removal of 7 bases from V and 7 bases from J, the junction contained 10 bases not matched to a gene. CDR3 sequence reads: CASIKLDRANEQFF. Written as DNA, the CDR3 is TGTGCCAGCATTAAGCTAGACAGGGCAAATGAGCAGTTCTTC.

V usage is TRBV7-2 and J usage is TRBJ2-2, with 13 bases fitting TRBD2. The junction had 14 bases not matched to a gene; V was cut back by 7 bases and J by 9 bases. Germline V gene lookup returns CDR1 SGHTA and CDR2 FQGNSA. The CDR3 is made up of 17 amino acids. The CDR3 region has the DNA TGTGCCAGCACCATGGGGACTGGACTAGCGGGAGACCGGGAGCTGTTTTTT. It specifies CASTMGTGLAGDRELFF.

The CDR3 sequence: CASSSQASANEQFF. The DNA for the CDR3 is TGTGCCAGCTCATCCCAAGCTAGCGCTAATGAGCAGTTCTTC. The rearrangement uses TRBV18 and TRBJ2-1; D is perhaps TRBD2 (6 bases). Germline V gene data show CDR1 as KGHSH and CDR2 as LQKENI. The V gene lost 5 bases and the J gene lost 7 bases, with 15 bases spanning the gap. This CDR3 is built from 14 residues.

The CDR3 bases are TGTGCCACCAGCAGGAAGACAGGGATAGGCACCGGGGAGCTGTTTTTT. Translation: CATSRKTGIGTGELFF. The genes are TRBV15 and TRBJ2-2, with 7 bases identical to TRBD1. The CDR3 spans 16 residues. Germline assignment: CDR1 LNHNV and CDR2 YYDKDF (reference sequence). V dropped 3 bases and J dropped 4; count of bases not matched to a gene: 8.

The CDR3 DNA reads TGCAGCTTTCGACAGGGACGGGCAGATACGCAGTATTTT. Amino acid sequence: CSFRQGRADTQYF. The gene calls are TRBV29-1 and TRBJ2-3, with 7 bases matching TRBD1. With V trimmed by 8 bases and J by 4 bases, 9 bases remained unmatched. The germline gives CDR1 SQVTM, CDR2 ANQGSEA. The CDR3 contains 13 residues.

This clone was found once. The CDR3 here is CASSVSGTGVEKLFF. In DNA form, the CDR3 reads TGCGCCAGCAGTGTAAGCGGGACAGGGGTGGAAAAACTGTTTTTT. The rearrangement joins TRBV10-2 to TRBJ1-4; TRBD1 matches at 10 bases. V gave up 4 bases and J gave up 8 bases; unmatched junction bases: 7. Germline V gene data show CDR1 as WSHSY and CDR2 as SAAADI. The CDR3 consists of 15 residues.

V usage is TRBV23-1 and J usage is TRBJ2-7; perhaps D is TRBD1 or TRBD2 (5 bases each). TRBV23-1 is reported as an ORF; its role is uncertain. V lost 0 bases and J 5 bases, leaving 20 bases between the germline ends. This CDR3 spans 17 amino acids. The CDR3 DNA reads as TGCGCCAGCAGTCAATCGGGACGGCACATCCTTGGGGACGAGCAGTACTTC. Protein sequence: CASSQSGRHILGDEQYF.

The chain recombines TRBV19 with TRBJ1-1; 7 bases line up with TRBD1. This CDR3 is built from 21 residues. Germline V gene lookup returns CDR1 LNHDA and CDR2 SQIVND (reference sequence). V was clipped by 5 bases and J by 3 bases; unmatched bases: 27. The CDR3, as DNA: TGTGCCAGTAGTGCCCCCATTCTCTCCAGGGGCAGGGGGGAGTTGTACACTGAAGCTTTCTTT. Its translation is CASSAPILSRGRGELYTEAFF.

This rearrangement joins TRBV7-8 to TRBJ2-3, with 9 bases that match TRBD2. Germline trimming cut 1 base from V and 6 bases from J; bases unmatched to any gene: 8. CDR1 is SGHVS and CDR2 is FQNEAQ in the germline V gene. The CDR3 is 16 residues long. This chain's CDR3 is CASSLEGTSLSDTQYF. CDR3 nucleotides: TGTGCCAGCAGCTTAGAAGGGACTAGCTTGTCGGATACGCAGTATTTT.

The chain couples TRBV4-1 to TRBJ1-2; unclear D gene. The CDR3 spans 15 residues. The V end was cut by 0 bases, the J end by 3 bases, with 11 bases between. Germline V gene data show CDR1 as MGHRA and CDR2 as YSYEKL. DNA of the CDR3: TGCGCCAGCAGCCAAGATCAGACATTATACTATGGCTACACCTTC. It specifies CASSQDQTLYYGYTF.

This chain links TRBV6-5 with TRBJ2-7; D gene uncertain. CDR1 and CDR2 (germline): MNHEY, SVGAGI. CDR3 length: 11 amino acids. V was shortened by 5 bases and J by 4 bases, with 6 bases between the two germline ends. The CDR3 reads CASSDRYEQYF. The DNA of the CDR3 is TGTGCCAGCAGTGATAGGTACGAGCAGTACTTC.

The rearrangement joins TRBV28 to TRBJ1-2, with 12 bases that match TRBD1. Looked up from germline, CDR1 is MDHEN and CDR2 is SYDVKM. With V trimmed by 2 bases and J by 7 bases, 8 bases remained unmatched. The CDR3 is made up of 16 amino acids. As DNA, the CDR3 is TGTGCCAGCAGTTTAGGAGGGGACAGGGGGCGCCTTGGCTACACCTTC. This codes for CASSLGGDRGRLGYTF.

Turning to this clone: Mismatch with germline at one junction end may stem from a read error. The chain couples TRBV7-2 to TRBJ2-2; D might be TRBD2 (5 bases). Looked up from germline, CDR1 is SGHTA and CDR2 is FQGNSA. The CDR3 consists of 19 residues. The CDR3 loop is CASSLRLESVMANTGELFF. The CDR3 region has the DNA TGTGCCAGCAGCTTAAGGCTTGAGTCGGTAATGGCGAACACCGGGGAGTTGTTTTTT.

V gene TRBV7-9 combines with J gene TRBJ2-1, with D maybe TRBD1 (6 bases). CDR1 and CDR2 from the germline V gene are SEHNR and FQNEAQ (reference sequence). Trimming cost V 4 bases and J 0 bases, with 10 bases left between them. The CDR3 consists of 15 residues. The CDR3 reads CASSSGVGSYNEQFF. The CDR3 nucleotides are TGTGCCAGCAGCTCAGGGGTCGGCTCCTACAATGAGCAGTTCTTC.

The chain employs TRBV7-2 and TRBJ2-1; 10 bases are shared with TRBD2. Per the germline V gene, CDR1 is SGHTA and CDR2 is FQGNSA. The CDR3 has 17 amino acids. After removal of 0 bases from V and 5 bases from J, the junction contained 7 bases not matched to a gene. The CDR3 sequence: CASSLASALAGNNEQFF. CDR3 coding DNA: TGTGCCAGCAGCTTAGCGTCGGCACTAGCGGGAAACAATGAGCAGTTCTTC. Variable domain in full (rest from reference TRBV7-2 and TRBJ2-1): GAGVSQSPSNKVTEKGKDVELRCDPISGHTALYWYRQSLGQGLEFLIYFQGNSAPDKSGLPSDRFSAERTGGSVSTLTIQRTQQEDSAVYLCASSLASALAGNNEQFFGPGTRLTVL.

The chain joins TRBV18 to TRBJ1-3; D may be TRBD1 (6 bases). This CDR3 comprises 17 residues. Germline V CDR1 and CDR2: KGHSH, LQKENI. The V end lost 5 bases, the J end lost 0 bases, and 17 bases lay between the germline ends. As DNA, the CDR3 is TGTGCCAGCTCAAGGGAACAGGGCCCATCCTCTGGAAACACCATATATTTT. Amino acid sequence: CASSREQGPSSGNTIYF.

The chain couples TRBV6-5 to TRBJ1-2; TRBD1 might be the D (5 bases). CDR3 length: 13 residues. Trimming pared 5 bases from V and 8 bases from J, leaving 15 bases between. Germline V lookup: CDR1 MNHEY, CDR2 SVGAGI. The CDR3 coding sequence is TGTGCCAGCAGTCGACGGGCGGGGGAAGGCTACACCTTC. It yields the protein CASSRRAGEGYTF.

CDR3 in amino acids: CASSLIQGLAGGPPYEQYF. CDR3 bases: TGTGCCAGCAGTTTAATTCAGGGACTAGCGGGAGGGCCTCCCTACGAGCAGTACTTC. The rearrangement uses TRBV27 and TRBJ2-7; 16 bases agree with TRBD2. Germline-derived CDR1 and CDR2 are MNHEY and SMNVEV (reference sequence). This CDR3 is 19 amino acids long. J was trimmed by 2 bases and V by 2 bases; bases with no gene match: 9.

V and J are TRBV30 and TRBJ2-3, with D possibly matching TRBD1 (5 bases). V lost 5 bases, J lost 0 bases, and 9 bases lay in between. In germline, CDR1 is GTSNPN, CDR2 SVGIG (reference sequence). The CDR3 runs 13 residues. For the CDR3, the DNA is TGTGCCTGGCGGACAAAAAGCACAGATACGCAGTATTTT. It yields the protein CAWRTKSTDTQYF.

The chain employs TRBV5-4 and TRBJ1-1, with TRBD1 identical over 7 bases. CDR3 length: 16 residues. Germline V gene sequence: CDR1 SGHNT, CDR2 YYREEE (reference sequence). V shed 4 bases and J 1 base; nucleotides not matched to a gene: 10. CDR3 loop: CASSPGLGTANTEAFF. Written as DNA, the CDR3 is TGTGCCAGCAGCCCAGGCTTAGGGACAGCGAACACTGAAGCTTTCTTT.

This clone appeared once. The chain carries TRBV28 and TRBJ2-3, with TRBD2 as a possible D gene (6 bases). This CDR3 has 15 amino acids. V lost 7 bases and J lost 0, with 14 bases in between. Germline V gene data show CDR1 as MDHEN and CDR2 as SYDVKM. The CDR3 coding sequence is TGTGCCAGCAAACGGGGGACTTCTAGCACAGATACGCAGTATTTT. Its protein is CASKRGTSSTDTQYF.

The chain joins TRBV27 to TRBJ2-1; a weak D match, TRBD2 (6 bases). Trimming pared 1 base from V and 10 bases from J, leaving 14 bases between. The CDR3 spans 14 residues. Germline CDR1 reads MNHEY; CDR2 reads SMNVEV (reference sequence). CDR3 sequence: CASSLFRLEAEQFF. DNA of the CDR3: TGTGCCAGCAGTTTATTCCGACTAGAGGCGGAGCAGTTCTTC.